This TCR beta chain was observed in a study of blood T cell repertoires in COVID-19. Germline values: CDR1 SNHLY, CDR2 FYNNEI. The CDR3 consists of 15 residues. Losses at the gene ends were 2 bases for V and 2 bases for J; bases not matched to a gene: 2. The repertoire was sequenced with immunoSEQ multiplex PCR; TCRdb's copy has only in-frame clones and lacks some. The sample yields some 270,000 clones, roughly 84% seen once. The rearrangement joins TRBV2 to TRBJ1-5; 8 nucleotides line up with TRBD1. Sequenced sample: peripheral blood. This TCR was recovered from a woman in her forties who had recovered from COVID-19. The CDR3 loop is CASSERTGRNQPQHF. Written as DNA, the CDR3 is TGTGCCAGCAGTGAAAGGACAGGGCGCAATCAGCCCCAGCATTTT.